This T cell receptor (beta chain) was captured by sequencing in a study of graft-versus-host responses after intestinal transplantation. Study details: Recipients had multivisceral, liver-intestinal, or isolated intestinal transplants.

From the graft tissue, intraepithelial and lamina propria lymphocytes were released through processing. This table comes from immunoSEQ multiplex PCR, and its TCRdb copy is limited to in-frame clones, with some not included. The sample records some 15,000 clones, around 83% being singletons. The CDR3 runs to 15 residues. The V gene lost 4 bases and the J gene lost 4 bases, with 15 bases spanning the gap. The germline CDR1 and CDR2 sequences are SGHDT and YYEEEE. The receptor was isolated from a human patient who received an intestinal transplant, so some T cells may come from the graft donor. The sequencing used ileum tissue, collected about 80 weeks after intestinal transplantation. The chain recombines TRBV5-6 with TRBJ1-5, with D hard to call. The CDR3 sequence is CASSSGEEANQPQHF. The CDR3 nucleotides are TGTGCCAGCAGCAGTGGAGAAGAAGCAAATCAGCCCCAGCATTTT.